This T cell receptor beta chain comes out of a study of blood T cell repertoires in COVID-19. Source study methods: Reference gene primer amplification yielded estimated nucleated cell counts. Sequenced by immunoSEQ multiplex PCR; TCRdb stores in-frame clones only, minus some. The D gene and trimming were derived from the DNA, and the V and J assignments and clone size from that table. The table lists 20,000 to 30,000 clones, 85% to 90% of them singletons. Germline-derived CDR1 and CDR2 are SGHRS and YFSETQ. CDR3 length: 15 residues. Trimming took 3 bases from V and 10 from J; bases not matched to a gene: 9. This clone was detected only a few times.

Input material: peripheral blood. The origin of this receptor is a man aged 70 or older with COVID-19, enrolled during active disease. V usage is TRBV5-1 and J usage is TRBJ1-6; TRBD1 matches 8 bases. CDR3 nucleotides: TGCGCCAGCAGCTCGTCGGGACAGGCGACCTCACCCCTCCACTTT. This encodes CASSSSGQATSPLHF.